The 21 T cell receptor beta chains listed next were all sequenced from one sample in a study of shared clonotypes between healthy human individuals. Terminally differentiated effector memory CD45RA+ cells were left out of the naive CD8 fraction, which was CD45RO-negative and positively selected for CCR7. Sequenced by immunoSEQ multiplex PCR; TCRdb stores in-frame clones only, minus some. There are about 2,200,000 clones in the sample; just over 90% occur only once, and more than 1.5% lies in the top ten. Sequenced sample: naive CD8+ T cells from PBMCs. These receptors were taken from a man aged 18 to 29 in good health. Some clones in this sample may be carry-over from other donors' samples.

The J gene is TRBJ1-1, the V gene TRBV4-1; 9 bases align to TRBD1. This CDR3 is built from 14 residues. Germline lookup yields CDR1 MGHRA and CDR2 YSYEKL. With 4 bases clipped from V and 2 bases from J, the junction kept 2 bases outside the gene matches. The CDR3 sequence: CASSRGQGNTEAFF. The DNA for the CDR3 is TGCGCCAGCAGCCGGGGACAGGGCAACACTGAAGCTTTCTTT.

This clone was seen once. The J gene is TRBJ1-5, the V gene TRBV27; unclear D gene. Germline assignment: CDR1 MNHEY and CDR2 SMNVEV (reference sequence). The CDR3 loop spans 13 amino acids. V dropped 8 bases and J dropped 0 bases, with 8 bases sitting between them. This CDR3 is CASGQNSNQPQHF. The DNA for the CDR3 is TGTGCCAGCGGGCAGAATAGCAATCAGCCCCAGCATTTT.

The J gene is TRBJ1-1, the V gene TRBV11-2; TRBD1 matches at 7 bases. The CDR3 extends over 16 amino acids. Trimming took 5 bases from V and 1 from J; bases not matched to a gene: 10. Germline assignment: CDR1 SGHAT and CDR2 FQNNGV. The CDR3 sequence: CASSQHLGTANTEAFF. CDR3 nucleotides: TGTGCCAGCAGCCAACACCTCGGGACAGCGAACACTGAAGCTTTCTTT.

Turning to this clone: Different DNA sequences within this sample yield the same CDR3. CDR3 in amino acids: CSVGAALRPTPYEQYF. DNA of the CDR3: TGCAGCGTTGGGGCGGCCCTAAGGCCTACACCCTACGAGCAGTACTTC. V gene TRBV29-1 combines with J gene TRBJ2-7; D gene uncertain. Germline V gene sequence: CDR1 SQVTM, CDR2 ANQGSEA. V lost 4 bases and J lost 2, with 21 bases in between. This CDR3 comprises 16 residues.

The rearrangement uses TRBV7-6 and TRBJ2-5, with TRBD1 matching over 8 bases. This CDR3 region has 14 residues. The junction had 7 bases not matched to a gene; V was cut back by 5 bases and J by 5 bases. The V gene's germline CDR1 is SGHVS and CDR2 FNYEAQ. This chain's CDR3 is CASSPDRGGETQYF. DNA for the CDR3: TGTGCCAGCAGCCCAGACAGGGGCGGGGAGACCCAGTACTTC. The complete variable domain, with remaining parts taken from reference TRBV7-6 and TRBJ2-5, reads GAGVSQSPRYKVTKRGQDVALRCDPISGHVSLYWYRQALGQGPEFLTYFNYEAQQDKSGLPNDRFSAERPEGSISTLTIQRTEQRDSAMYRCASSPDRGGETQYFGPGTRLLVL.

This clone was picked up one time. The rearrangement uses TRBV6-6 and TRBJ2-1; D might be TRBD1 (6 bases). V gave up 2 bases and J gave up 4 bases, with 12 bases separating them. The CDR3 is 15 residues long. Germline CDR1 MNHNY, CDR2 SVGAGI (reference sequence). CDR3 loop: CASSYSRTEYNEQFF. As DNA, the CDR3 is TGTGCCAGCAGTTACAGCCGGACAGAGTACAATGAGCAGTTCTTC.

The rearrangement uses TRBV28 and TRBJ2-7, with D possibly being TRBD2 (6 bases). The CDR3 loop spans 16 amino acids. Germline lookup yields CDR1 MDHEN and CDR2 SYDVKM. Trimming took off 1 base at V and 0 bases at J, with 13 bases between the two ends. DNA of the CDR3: TGTGCCAGCAGTTTATCCCGGGAGCACAGCTCCTACGAGCAGTACTTC. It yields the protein CASSLSREHSSYEQYF.

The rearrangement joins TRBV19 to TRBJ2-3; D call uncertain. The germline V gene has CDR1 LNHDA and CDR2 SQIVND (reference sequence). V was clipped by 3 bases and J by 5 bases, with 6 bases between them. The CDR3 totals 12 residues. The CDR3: CASSISEDTQYF. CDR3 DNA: TGTGCCAGTAGTATTTCTGAAGATACGCAGTATTTT.

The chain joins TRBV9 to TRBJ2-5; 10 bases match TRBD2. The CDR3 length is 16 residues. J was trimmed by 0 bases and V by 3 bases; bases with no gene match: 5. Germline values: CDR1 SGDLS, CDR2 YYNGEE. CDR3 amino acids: CASSGRSGRYQETQYF. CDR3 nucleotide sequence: TGTGCCAGCAGCGGCCGTAGCGGGAGGTACCAAGAGACCCAGTACTTC.

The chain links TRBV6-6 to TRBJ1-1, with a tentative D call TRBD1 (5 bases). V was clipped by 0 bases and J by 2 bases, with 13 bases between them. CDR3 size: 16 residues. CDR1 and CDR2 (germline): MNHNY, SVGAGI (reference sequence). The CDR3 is CASSYSFWGRNTEAFF. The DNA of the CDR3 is TGTGCCAGCAGTTACTCGTTTTGGGGACGAAACACTGAAGCTTTCTTT.

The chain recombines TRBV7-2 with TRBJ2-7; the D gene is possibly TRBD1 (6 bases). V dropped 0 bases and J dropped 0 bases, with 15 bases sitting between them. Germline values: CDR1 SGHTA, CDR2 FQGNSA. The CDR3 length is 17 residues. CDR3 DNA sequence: TGTGCCAGCAGCTTAGCCGTTACAGGGCTATACTCCTACGAGCAGTACTTC. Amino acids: CASSLAVTGLYSYEQYF. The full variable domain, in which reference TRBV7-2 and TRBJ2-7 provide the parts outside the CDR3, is GAGVSQSPSNKVTEKGKDVELRCDPISGHTALYWYRQSLGQGLEFLIYFQGNSAPDKSGLPSDRFSAERTGGSVSTLTIQRTQQEDSAVYLCASSLAVTGLYSYEQYFGPGTRLTVT.

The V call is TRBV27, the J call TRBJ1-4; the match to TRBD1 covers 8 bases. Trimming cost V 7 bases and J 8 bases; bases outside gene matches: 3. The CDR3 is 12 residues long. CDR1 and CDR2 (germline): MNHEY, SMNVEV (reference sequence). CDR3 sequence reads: CASTHRGEKLFF. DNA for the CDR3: TGTGCCAGCACCCACAGGGGGGAAAAACTGTTTTTT.

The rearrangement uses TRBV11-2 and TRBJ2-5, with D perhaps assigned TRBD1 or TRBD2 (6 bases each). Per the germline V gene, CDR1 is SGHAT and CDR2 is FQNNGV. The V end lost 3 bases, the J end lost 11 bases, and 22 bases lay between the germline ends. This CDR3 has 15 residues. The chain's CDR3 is CASSFSFSGRQEQYF. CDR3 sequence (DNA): TGTGCCAGCAGCTTCTCGTTTAGCGGAAGACAGGAGCAGTACTTC.

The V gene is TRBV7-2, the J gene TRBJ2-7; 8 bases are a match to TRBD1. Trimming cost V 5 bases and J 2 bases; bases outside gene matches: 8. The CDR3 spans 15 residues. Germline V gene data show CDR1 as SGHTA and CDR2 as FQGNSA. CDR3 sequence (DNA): TGTGCCAGCAGCAACCCGACAGGGGCCACCTACGAGCAGTACTTC. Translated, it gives CASSNPTGATYEQYF.

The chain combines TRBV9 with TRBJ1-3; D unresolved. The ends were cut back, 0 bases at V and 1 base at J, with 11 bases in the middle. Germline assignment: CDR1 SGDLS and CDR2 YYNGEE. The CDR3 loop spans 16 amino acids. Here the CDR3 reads CASSVGGSPSGNTIYF. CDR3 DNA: TGTGCCAGCAGCGTAGGCGGCAGTCCTTCTGGAAACACCATATATTTT.

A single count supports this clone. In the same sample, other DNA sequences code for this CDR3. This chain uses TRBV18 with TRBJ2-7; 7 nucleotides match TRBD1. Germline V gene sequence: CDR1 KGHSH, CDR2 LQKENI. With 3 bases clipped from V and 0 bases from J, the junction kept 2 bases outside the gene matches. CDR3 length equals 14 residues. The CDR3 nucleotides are TGTGCCAGCTCACCGACAGGGAGCTCCTACGAGCAGTACTTC. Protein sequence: CASSPTGSSYEQYF.

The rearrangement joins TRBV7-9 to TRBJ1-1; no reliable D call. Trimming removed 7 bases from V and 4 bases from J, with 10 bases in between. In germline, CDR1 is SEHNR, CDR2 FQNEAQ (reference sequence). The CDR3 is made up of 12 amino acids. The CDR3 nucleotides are TGTGCCAGCATTCTGCCACCCACTGAAGCTTTCTTT. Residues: CASILPPTEAFF.

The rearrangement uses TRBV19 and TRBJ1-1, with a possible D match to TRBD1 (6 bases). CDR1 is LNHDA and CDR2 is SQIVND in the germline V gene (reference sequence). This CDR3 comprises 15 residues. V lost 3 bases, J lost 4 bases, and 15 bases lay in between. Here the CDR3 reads CASSMMAGALTEAFF. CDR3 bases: TGTGCCAGTAGTATGATGGCAGGGGCTCTCACTGAAGCTTTCTTT.

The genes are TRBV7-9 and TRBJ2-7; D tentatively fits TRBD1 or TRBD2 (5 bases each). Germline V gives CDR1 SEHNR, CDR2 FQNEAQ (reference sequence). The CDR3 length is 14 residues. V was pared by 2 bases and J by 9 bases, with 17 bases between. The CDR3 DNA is TGTGCCAGCAGCTTAATAGAGGGACCGGGAAGGCAGTACTTC. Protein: CASSLIEGPGRQYF.

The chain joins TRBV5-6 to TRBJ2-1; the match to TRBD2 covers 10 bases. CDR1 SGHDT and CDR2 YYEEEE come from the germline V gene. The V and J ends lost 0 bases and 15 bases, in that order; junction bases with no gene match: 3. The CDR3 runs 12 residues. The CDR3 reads CASSLDPSGRFF. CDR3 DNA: TGTGCCAGCAGCTTGGATCCTAGCGGGAGGTTCTTC.

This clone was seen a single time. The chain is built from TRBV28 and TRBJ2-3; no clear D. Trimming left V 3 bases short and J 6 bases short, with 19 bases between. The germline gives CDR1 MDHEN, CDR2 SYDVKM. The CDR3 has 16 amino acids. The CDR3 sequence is CASSLSDLGESDTQYF. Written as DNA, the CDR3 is TGTGCCAGCAGTTTGAGCGATCTAGGCGAGTCGGATACGCAGTATTTT.